This T cell receptor beta chain was sequenced during a study of vaccination and CD4 T cells after COVID-19. Study-level points and caveats: Spike mono-reactivity was found in 304 of the 307 vaccine-specific clones identified in convalescent patients.

Cultured CD4+ T-cell DNA underwent Oncomine TCR Beta short-read sequencing. CD4+ T cells were cultured, and genomic DNA was extracted from them. TCRdb used MiXCR to reprocess the PCR reads, holding one entry per CDR3 protein. The sample yields approximately 6,100 distinct CDR3 sequences, 34% seen once. Losses at the gene ends were 2 bases for V and 6 bases for J; bases not matched to a gene: 3. CDR3 size: 13 residues. Germline-derived CDR1 and CDR2 are LNHDA and SQIVND (reference sequence). The treatment was: approximately 9-day PBMC culture with coronavirus spike peptide pools or control peptides (ViraFEST assay). Unexposed donor CD4+ T cells predated the COVID-19 pandemic, collected 2011-2018. This clonotype has just a few counts. The target antigen is unknown.

The V gene is TRBV19, the J gene TRBJ2-7; 8 positions match TRBD1. The receptor was derived from a human donor in good health. Material for sequencing was CD4+ T cells from blood, cultured in vitro. CDR3 in amino acids: CASSITQGAEQYF. CDR3 nucleotides: TGTGCCAGTAGTATAACCCAGGGGGCCGAGCAGTACTTC.